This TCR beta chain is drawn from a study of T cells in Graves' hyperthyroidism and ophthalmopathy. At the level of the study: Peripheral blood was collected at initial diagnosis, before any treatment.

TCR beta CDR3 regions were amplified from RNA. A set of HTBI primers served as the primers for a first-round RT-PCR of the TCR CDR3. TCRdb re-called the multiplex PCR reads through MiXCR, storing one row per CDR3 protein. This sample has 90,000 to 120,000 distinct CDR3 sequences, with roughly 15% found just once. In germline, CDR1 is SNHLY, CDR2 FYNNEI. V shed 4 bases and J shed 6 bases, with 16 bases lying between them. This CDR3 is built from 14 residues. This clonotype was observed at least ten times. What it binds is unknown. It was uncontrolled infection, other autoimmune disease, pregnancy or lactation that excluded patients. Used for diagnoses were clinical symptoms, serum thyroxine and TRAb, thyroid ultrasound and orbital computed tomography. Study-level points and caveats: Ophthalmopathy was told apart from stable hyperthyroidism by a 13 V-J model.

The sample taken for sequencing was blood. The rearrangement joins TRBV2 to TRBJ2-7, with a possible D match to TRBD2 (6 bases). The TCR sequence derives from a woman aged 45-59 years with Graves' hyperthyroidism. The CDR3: CASSVGLGRSEQYF. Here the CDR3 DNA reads TGTGCCAGCAGTGTGGGACTTGGGCGTAGCGAGCAGTACTTC.